These T cell receptor beta chains were read from a single sample in a study of blood T cell repertoires in COVID-19. Method: immunoSEQ multiplex PCR; TCRdb's copy keeps in-frame clones and lacks some. The data hold around 59,000 clones, with around 81% observed a single time. Sequencing was carried out using peripheral blood. The source is a man in his sixties with acute or convalescent COVID-19. Both conserved end residues are part of each CDR3. A D gene is named only where the DNA matches it firmly. Size tells how often a clone was seen (once, few, many) or the class of an expanded clone, and some rows leave it out.

clone size,J gene,D gene,V gene,CDR3 protein,CDR3 DNA
NA,TRBJ2-7,TRBD1,TRBV10-2,CASTGTGGTGSYEQYF,TGCGCCAGCACCGGGACAGGGGGTACCGGCTCCTACGAGCAGTACTTC
NA,TRBJ1-2,TRBD1,TRBV28,CASSRVSGQGGGYTF,TGTGCCAGCAGTCGAGTCTCTGGACAGGGCGGAGGCTACACCTTC
NA,TRBJ2-2,NA,TRBV2,CASHNPLVGELFF,TGTGCCAGCCACAACCCCTTGGTCGGGGAGCTGTTTTTT
NA,TRBJ2-5,TRBD2,TRBV28,CASSFSGGPQYF,TGTGCCAGCAGTTTCTCGGGGGGGCCCCAGTACTTC
few,TRBJ2-7,TRBD2,TRBV5-5,CASSLVLADAYEQYF,TGTGCCAGCAGCTTAGTCCTAGCGGACGCCTACGAGCAGTACTTC
few,TRBJ1-6,NA,TRBV19,CASSPQGIGDSPLHF,TGTGCCAGTAGTCCGCAGGGAATAGGGGATTCACCCCTCCACTTT
NA,TRBJ2-7,NA,TRBV6-6,CASSPGGPPYEQYF,TGTGCCAGCAGCCCCGGGGGGCCCCCCTACGAGCAGTACTTC
NA,TRBJ1-2,NA,TRBV7-6,CASSLTPTDHYGYTF,TGTGCCAGCAGCTTAACGCCGACAGACCACTATGGCTACACCTTC
NA,TRBJ1-2,NA,TRBV29-1,CSVEDRGVGGYTF,TGCAGCGTTGAAGACAGGGGAGTTGGGGGCTACACCTTC
NA,TRBJ2-5,TRBD2,TRBV2,CASSEGLAGAGETQYF,TGTGCCAGCAGTGAAGGACTAGCGGGGGCCGGGGAGACCCAGTACTTC
NA,TRBJ2-7,NA,TRBV10-3,CAISESGRGESGF,TGTGCCATCAGTGAGTCGGGCCGCGGGGAATCGGGCTTC
once,TRBJ2-2,NA,TRBV4-1,CASRILSGVTGELFF,TGCGCCAGCAGGATACTATCGGGGGTCACCGGGGAGCTGTTTTTT
NA,TRBJ2-3,TRBD2,TRBV10-3,CATAPLAGSTDTQYF,TGTGCCACGGCTCCCCTAGCGGGGAGCACAGATACGCAGTATTTT
NA,TRBJ2-5,NA,TRBV19,CASSLARGETQYF,TGTGCCAGTAGTCTAGCTCGCGGGGAGACCCAGTACTTC
NA,TRBJ1-2,NA,TRBV6-5,CASMGRGSYGYTF,TGTGCCAGCATGGGGAGGGGTAGCTATGGCTACACCTTC
once,TRBJ2-1,NA,TRBV18,CASSPGGSYNEQFF,TGTGCCAGCTCACCGGGGGGCTCCTACAATGAGCAGTTCTTC
few,TRBJ2-7,NA,TRBV5-1,CASSLEQTRFEQYF,TGCGCCAGCAGCTTGGAACAGACCCGCTTTGAGCAGTACTTC
NA,TRBJ1-6,TRBD1,TRBV5-6,CASTTWGQDRSPLHF,TGTGCCAGCACTACTTGGGGACAGGATCGTTCACCCCTCCACTTT
NA,TRBJ1-6,TRBD1,TRBV30,CAWSPGQAGSPLHF,TGTGCCTGGAGTCCGGGACAGGCAGGTTCACCCCTCCACTTT
NA,TRBJ1-2,TRBD1,TRBV2,CATPGQGASGYTF,TGTGCCACCCCGGGACAGGGGGCGTCGGGCTACACCTTC
once,TRBJ1-2,TRBD1,TRBV6-5,CASSSSRTGTNYGYTF,TGTGCCAGCAGTTCCTCCCGGACAGGAACTAACTATGGCTACACCTTC
NA,TRBJ1-4,NA,TRBV18,CASSPYSEKLFF,TGTGCCAGCTCACCATATAGTGAAAAACTGTTTTTT
NA,TRBJ2-1,NA,TRBV30,CAWRGFSGYNEQFF,TGTGCCTGGAGGGGCTTCTCAGGGTACAATGAGCAGTTCTTC
NA,TRBJ2-2,TRBD1,TRBV19,CASSPSQGAGELFF,TGTGCCAGTAGTCCCTCTCAGGGGGCCGGGGAGCTGTTTTTT
few,TRBJ1-5,TRBD1,TRBV5-1,CASSLTTGANQPQHF,TGCGCCAGCAGCTTGACAACAGGGGCTAATCAGCCCCAGCATTTT
NA,TRBJ2-1,TRBD2,TRBV7-7,CASSSRLAGVDEQFF,TGTGCTAGCAGCTCTCGACTAGCGGGGGTCGATGAGCAGTTCTTC
NA,TRBJ1-6,NA,TRBV7-3,CASSLTSQGKSPLHF,TGTGCCAGCAGCTTAACGTCCCAGGGGAAATCACCCCTCCACTTT
NA,TRBJ1-4,NA,TRBV7-2,CASSPYMGGGEKLFF,TGTGCCAGCAGCCCGTACATGGGAGGGGGTGAAAAACTGTTTTTT
once,TRBJ1-1,NA,TRBV2,CASTIPYYTEAFF,TGTGCCAGCACTATACCGTATTACACTGAAGCTTTCTTT
NA,TRBJ1-5,NA,TRBV7-8,CASSLARFKPQHF,TGTGCCAGCAGCTTAGCCAGGTTTAAGCCCCAGCATTTT
NA,TRBJ1-1,TRBD1,TRBV6-5,CASSYSDRATEAFF,TGTGCCAGCAGTTATTCCGACAGGGCCACTGAAGCTTTCTTT
NA,TRBJ1-2,NA,TRBV2,CASSEEASFYGYTF,TGTGCCAGCAGTGAGGAGGCCAGTTTCTATGGCTACACCTTC
NA,TRBJ2-2,TRBD2,TRBV6-5,CASSSKTSGGTGELFF,TGTGCCAGCAGTTCCAAGACTAGCGGGGGCACCGGGGAGCTGTTTTTT
NA,TRBJ2-7,TRBD1,TRBV7-8,CASSFPGGNRYEQYF,TGTGCCAGCAGCTTTCCAGGGGGAAATCGGTACGAGCAGTACTTC
NA,TRBJ1-4,NA,TRBV19,CASSSSGINEKLFF,TGTGCCAGTAGTAGTTCCGGGATTAATGAAAAACTGTTTTTT
NA,TRBJ1-4,NA,TRBV19,CASRGDTEKLFF,TGTGCCAGTAGGGGGGACACCGAAAAACTGTTTTTT
NA,TRBJ2-5,NA,TRBV7-2,CASSLGTKQETQYF,TGTGCCAGCAGCTTAGGGACTAAACAAGAGACCCAGTACTTC
NA,TRBJ2-7,NA,TRBV19,CASSTEDSPSYEQYF,TGTGCCAGTAGTACCGAGGACAGCCCCTCCTACGAGCAGTACTTC
NA,TRBJ1-3,NA,TRBV9,CASSLRGGQDTIYF,TGTGCCAGCAGCCTGAGAGGAGGTCAAGACACCATATATTTT
NA,TRBJ2-3,NA,TRBV10-3,CAISGFGGRTDTQYF,TGTGCCATCAGTGGGTTCGGGGGGCGCACAGATACGCAGTATTTT
NA,TRBJ2-5,TRBD2,TRBV28,CASTQGGGHQETQYF,TGTGCCAGCACCCAGGGCGGGGGGCACCAAGAGACCCAGTACTTC
NA,TRBJ2-3,TRBD2,TRBV18,CASSPRRTSGETDTQYF,TGTGCCAGCTCACCCCGCAGGACTAGCGGGGAAACAGATACGCAGTATTTT
NA,TRBJ2-7,TRBD2,TRBV10-3,CAIMDVAGGQDEQYF,TGTGCCATCATGGACGTAGCGGGGGGGCAGGACGAGCAGTACTTC
medium-sized,TRBJ2-1,TRBD1,TRBV2,CASRDRDAYNEQFF,TGTGCCAGCAGAGACAGGGACGCCTACAATGAGCAGTTCTTC
NA,TRBJ2-7,TRBD2,TRBV27,CASSQVTSGVSEQYF,TGTGCCAGCAGTCAAGTAACTAGCGGGGTCTCCGAGCAGTACTTC
NA,TRBJ1-1,NA,TRBV11-2,CASSYSGTQNTEAFF,TGTGCCAGCAGCTATTCCGGGACACAAAACACTGAAGCTTTCTTT
few,TRBJ1-1,NA,TRBV2,CASRYRENTEAFF,TGTGCCAGCAGGTACAGGGAGAACACTGAAGCTTTCTTT